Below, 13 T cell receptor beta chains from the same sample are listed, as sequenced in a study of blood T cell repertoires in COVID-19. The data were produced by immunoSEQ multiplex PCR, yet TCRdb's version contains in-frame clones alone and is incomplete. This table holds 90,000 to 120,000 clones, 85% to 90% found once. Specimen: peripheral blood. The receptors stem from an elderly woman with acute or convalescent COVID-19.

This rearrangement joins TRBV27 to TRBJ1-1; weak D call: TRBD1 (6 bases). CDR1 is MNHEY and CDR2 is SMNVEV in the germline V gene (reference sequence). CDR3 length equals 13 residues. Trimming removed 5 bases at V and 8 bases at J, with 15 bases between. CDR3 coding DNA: TGTGCCAGCAGTGTAGTACAGGGCCGGGAAGCTTTCTTT. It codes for CASSVVQGREAFF.

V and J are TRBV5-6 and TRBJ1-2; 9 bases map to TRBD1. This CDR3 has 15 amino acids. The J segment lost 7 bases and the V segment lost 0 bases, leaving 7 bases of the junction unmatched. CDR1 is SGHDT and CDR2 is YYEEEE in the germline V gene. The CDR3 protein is CASSLGGQGTGGYTF. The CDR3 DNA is TGTGCCAGCAGCTTGGGGGGACAGGGTACCGGTGGCTACACCTTC.

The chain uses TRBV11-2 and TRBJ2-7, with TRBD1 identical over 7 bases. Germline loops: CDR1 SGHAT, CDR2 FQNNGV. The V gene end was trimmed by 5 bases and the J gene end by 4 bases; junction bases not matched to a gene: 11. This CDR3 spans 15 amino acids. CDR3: CASSLTDRVSYEQYF. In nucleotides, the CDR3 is TGTGCCAGCAGCCTGACCGACAGGGTCTCTTACGAGCAGTACTTC.

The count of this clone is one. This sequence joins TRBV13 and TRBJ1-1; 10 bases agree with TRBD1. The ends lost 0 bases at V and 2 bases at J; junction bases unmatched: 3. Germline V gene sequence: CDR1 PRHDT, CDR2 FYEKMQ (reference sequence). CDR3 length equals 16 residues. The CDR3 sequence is CASSLGGQGGNTEAFF. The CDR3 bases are TGTGCCAGCAGCTTAGGAGGACAGGGGGGAAACACTGAAGCTTTCTTT. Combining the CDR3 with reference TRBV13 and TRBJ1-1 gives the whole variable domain AAGVIQSPRHLIKEKRETATLKCYPIPRHDTVYWYQQGPGQDPQFLISFYEKMQSDKGSIPDRFSAQQFSDYHSELNMSSLELGDSALYFCASSLGGQGGNTEAFFGQGTRLTVV.

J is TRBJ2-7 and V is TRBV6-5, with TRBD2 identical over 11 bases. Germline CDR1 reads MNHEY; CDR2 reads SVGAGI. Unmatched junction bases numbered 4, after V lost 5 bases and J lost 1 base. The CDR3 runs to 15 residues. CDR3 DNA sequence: TGTGCCAGCAGTAACATAGCGGGGGGGTCCTACGAGCAGTACTTC. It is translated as CASSNIAGGSYEQYF.

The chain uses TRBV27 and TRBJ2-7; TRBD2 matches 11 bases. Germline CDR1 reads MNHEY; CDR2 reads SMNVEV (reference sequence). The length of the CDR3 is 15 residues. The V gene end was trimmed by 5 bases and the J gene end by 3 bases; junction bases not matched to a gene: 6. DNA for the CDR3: TGTGCCAGCAGTCTAGCGGGGGGTGGAGTCTACGAGCAGTACTTC. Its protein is CASSLAGGGVYEQYF.

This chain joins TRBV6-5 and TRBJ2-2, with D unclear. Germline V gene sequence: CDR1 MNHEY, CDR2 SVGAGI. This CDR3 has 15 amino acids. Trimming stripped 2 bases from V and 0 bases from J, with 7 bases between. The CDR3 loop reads CASSYDLPNTGELFF. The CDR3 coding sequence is TGTGCCAGCAGTTACGACTTACCGAACACCGGGGAGCTGTTTTTT.

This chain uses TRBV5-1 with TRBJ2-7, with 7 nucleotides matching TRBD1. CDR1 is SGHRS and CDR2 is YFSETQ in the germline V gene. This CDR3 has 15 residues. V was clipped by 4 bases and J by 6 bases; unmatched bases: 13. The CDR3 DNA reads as TGCGCCAGCAGCAGGACAGGCCAAAGGGCCGTCGAGCAGTACTTC. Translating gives CASSRTGQRAVEQYF. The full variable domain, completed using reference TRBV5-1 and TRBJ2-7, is KAGVTQTPRYLIKTRGQQVTLSCSPISGHRSVSWYQQTPGQGLQFLFEYFSETQRNKGNFPGRFSGRQFSNSRSEMNVSTLELGDSALYLCASSRTGQRAVEQYFGPGTRLTVT.

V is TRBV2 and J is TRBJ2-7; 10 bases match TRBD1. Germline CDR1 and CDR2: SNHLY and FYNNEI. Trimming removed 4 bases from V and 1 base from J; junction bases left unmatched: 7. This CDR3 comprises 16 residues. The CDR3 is CASSGYGQGVSYEQYF. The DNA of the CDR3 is TGTGCCAGCAGTGGTTATGGACAGGGGGTTTCCTACGAGCAGTACTTC.

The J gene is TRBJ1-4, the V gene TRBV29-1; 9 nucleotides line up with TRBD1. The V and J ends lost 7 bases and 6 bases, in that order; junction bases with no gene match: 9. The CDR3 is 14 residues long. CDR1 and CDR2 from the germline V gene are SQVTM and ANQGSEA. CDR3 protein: CSAAQGAGDEKLFF. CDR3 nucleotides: TGCAGCGCCGCACAGGGGGCGGGGGATGAAAAACTGTTTTTT.

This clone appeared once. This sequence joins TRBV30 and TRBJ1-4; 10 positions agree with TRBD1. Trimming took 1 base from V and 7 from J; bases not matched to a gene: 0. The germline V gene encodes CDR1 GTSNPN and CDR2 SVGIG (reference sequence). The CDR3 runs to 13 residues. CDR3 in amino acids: CAWSGDRGEKLFF. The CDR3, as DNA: TGTGCCTGGAGTGGGGACAGGGGTGAAAAACTGTTTTTT.

CDR3 region: CASSWTGIGNTIYF. DNA for the CDR3: TGTGCCAGCAGCTGGACAGGGATTGGAAACACCATATATTTT. The chain has TRBV2 and TRBJ1-3, with 8 bases aligning to TRBD1. The CDR3 length is 14 residues. V was clipped by 6 bases and J by 3 bases; unmatched bases: 4. Germline assignment: CDR1 SNHLY and CDR2 FYNNEI.

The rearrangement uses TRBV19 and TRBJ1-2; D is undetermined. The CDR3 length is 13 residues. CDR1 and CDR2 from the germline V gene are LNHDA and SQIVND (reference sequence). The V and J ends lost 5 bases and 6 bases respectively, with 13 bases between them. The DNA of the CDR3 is TGTGCCAGTAGTCCAGGACTCACCCATGGCTACACCTTC. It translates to CASSPGLTHGYTF. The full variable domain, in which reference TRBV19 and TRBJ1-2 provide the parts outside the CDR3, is DGGITQSPKYLFRKEGQNVTLSCEQNLNHDAMYWYRQDPGQGLRLIYYSQIVNDFQKGDIAEGYSVSREKKESFPLTVTSAQKNPTAFYLCASSPGLTHGYTFGSGTRLTVV.